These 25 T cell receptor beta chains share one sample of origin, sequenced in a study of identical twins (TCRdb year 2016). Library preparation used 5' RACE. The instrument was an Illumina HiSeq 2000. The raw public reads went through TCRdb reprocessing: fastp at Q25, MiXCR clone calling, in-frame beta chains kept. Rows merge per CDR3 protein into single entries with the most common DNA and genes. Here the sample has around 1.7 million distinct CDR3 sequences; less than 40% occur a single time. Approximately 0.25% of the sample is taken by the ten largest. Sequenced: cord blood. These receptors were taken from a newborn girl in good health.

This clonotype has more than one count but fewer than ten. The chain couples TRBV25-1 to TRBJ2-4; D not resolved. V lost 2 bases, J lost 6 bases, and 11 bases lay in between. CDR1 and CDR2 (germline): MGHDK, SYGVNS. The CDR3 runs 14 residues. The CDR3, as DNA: TGTGCCAGCAGTGAAATGAGTACGGGAAACATTCAGTACTTC. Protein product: CASSEMSTGNIQYF.

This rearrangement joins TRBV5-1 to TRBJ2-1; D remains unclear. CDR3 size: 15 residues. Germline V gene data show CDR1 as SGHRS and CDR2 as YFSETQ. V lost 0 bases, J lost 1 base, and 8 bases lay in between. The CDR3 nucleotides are TGCGCCAGCAGCTTGGGGGGTAAGTCCTACAATGAGCAGTTCTTC. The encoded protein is CASSLGGKSYNEQFF.

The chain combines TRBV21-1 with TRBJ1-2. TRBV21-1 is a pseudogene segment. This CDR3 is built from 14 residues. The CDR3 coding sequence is TGTGCCAGCAGCAAAGTTTTGAGCCACCAGGGCTACACCTTC. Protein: CASSKVLSHQGYTF.

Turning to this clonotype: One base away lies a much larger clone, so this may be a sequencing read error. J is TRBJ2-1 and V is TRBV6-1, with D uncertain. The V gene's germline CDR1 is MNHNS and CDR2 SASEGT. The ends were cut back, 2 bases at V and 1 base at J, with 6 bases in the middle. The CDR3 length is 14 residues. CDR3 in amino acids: CASSEQASYNEQFF. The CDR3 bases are TGTGCCAGCAGTGAACAGGCTTCCTACAATGAGCAGTTCTTC.

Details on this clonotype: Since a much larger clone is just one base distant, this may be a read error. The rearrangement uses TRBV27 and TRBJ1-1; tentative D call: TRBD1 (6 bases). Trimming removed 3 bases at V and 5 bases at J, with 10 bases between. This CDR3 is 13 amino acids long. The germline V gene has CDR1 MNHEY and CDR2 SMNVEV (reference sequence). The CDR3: CASSFQGRTEAFF. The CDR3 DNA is TGTGCCAGCAGTTTCCAGGGGAGGACTGAAGCTTTCTTT.

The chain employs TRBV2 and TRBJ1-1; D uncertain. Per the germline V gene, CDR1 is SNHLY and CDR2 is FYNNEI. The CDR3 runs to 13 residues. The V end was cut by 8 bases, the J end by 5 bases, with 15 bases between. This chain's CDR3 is CASEAGYGTEAFF. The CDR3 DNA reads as TGTGCCAGCGAAGCCGGGTACGGGACTGAAGCTTTCTTT. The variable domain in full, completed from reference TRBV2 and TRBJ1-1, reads EPEVTQTPSHQVTQMGQEVILRCVPISNHLYFYWYRQILGQKVEFLVSFYNNEISEKSEIFDDQFSVERPDGSNFTLKIRSTKLEDSAMYFCASEAGYGTEAFFGQGTRLTVV.

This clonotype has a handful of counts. The CDR3: CASSYGGFIGRTPQETQYF. CDR3 coding DNA: TGTGCCAGCAGTTATGGGGGTTTCATTGGAAGGACACCTCAAGAGACCCAGTACTTC. The V gene is TRBV6-5, the J gene TRBJ2-5; perhaps D is TRBD1 or TRBD2 (5 bases each). V lost 3 bases, J lost 2 bases, and 25 bases lay in between. From germline, CDR1 is MNHEY and CDR2 SVGAGI. The CDR3 is made up of 19 amino acids.

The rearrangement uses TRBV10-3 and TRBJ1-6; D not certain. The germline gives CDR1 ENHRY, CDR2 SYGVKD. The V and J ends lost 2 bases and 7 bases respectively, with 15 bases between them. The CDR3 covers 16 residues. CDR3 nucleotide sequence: TGTGCCATCAGTGAGGCCCCCCCAGGAAGGAATTCACCCCTCCACTTT. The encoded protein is CAISEAPPGRNSPLHF.

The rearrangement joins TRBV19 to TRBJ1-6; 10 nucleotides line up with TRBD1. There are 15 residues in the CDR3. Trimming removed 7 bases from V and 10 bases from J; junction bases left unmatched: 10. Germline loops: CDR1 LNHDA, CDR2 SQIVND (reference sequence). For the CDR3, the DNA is TGTGCCAGTACCAGGACAGGGGGACAGGAGTCACCCCTCCACTTT. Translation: CASTRTGGQESPLHF. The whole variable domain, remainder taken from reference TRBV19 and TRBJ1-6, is DGGITQSPKYLFRKEGQNVTLSCEQNLNHDAMYWYRQDPGQGLRLIYYSQIVNDFQKGDIAEGYSVSREKKESFPLTVTSAQKNPTAFYLCASTRTGGQESPLHFGNGTRLTVT.

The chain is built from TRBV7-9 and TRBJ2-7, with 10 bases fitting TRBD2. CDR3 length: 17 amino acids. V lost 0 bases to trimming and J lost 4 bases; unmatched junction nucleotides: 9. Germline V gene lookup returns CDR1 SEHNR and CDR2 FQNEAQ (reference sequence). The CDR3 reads CASSLASSGGEVYEQYF. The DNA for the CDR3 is TGTGCCAGCAGCTTAGCGTCTAGCGGGGGAGAGGTTTACGAGCAGTACTTC.

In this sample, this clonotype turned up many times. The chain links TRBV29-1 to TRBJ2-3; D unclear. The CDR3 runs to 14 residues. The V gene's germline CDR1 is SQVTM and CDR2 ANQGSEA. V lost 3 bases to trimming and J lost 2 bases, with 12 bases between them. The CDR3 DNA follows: TGCAGCGTTGAGGGTCCGACCCCCACAGATACGCAGTATTTT. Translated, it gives CSVEGPTPTDTQYF.

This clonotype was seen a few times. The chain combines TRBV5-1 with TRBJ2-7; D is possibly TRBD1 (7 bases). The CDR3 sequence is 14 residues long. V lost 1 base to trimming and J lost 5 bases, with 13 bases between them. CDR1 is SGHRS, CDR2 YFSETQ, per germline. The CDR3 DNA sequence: TGCGCCAGCAGCTTGCCCCAGGGGGGAAACGAGCAGTACTTC. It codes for CASSLPQGGNEQYF. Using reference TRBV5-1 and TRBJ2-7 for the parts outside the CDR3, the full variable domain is KAGVTQTPRYLIKTRGQQVTLSCSPISGHRSVSWYQQTPGQGLQFLFEYFSETQRNKGNFPGRFSGRQFSNSRSEMNVSTLELGDSALYLCASSLPQGGNEQYFGPGTRLTVT.

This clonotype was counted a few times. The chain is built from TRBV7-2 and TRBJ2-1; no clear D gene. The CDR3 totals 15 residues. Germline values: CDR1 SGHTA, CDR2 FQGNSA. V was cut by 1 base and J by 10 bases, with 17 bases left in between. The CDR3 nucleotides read TGTGCCAGCAGCTTAGGAGGTGTCAGACCAGAAGAGCAGTTCTTC. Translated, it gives CASSLGGVRPEEQFF.

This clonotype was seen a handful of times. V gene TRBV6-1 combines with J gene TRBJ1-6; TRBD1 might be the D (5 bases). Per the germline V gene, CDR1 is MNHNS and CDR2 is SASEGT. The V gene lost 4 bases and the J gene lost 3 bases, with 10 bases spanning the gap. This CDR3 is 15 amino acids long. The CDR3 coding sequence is TGTGCCAGCAGTGTAACAGGAGACTATAATTCACCCCTCCACTTT. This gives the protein CASSVTGDYNSPLHF.

CDR3 in amino acids: CASSLLWGARGNQPQHF. DNA for the CDR3: TGTGCCAGCAGTTTATTATGGGGGGCCAGGGGCAATCAGCCCCAGCATTTT. The J gene is TRBJ1-5, the V gene TRBV28; tentatively, D is TRBD1 (6 bases). Germline CDR1 and CDR2: MDHEN and SYDVKM. V gave up 1 base and J gave up 2 bases, with 15 bases separating them. The CDR3 contains 17 residues.

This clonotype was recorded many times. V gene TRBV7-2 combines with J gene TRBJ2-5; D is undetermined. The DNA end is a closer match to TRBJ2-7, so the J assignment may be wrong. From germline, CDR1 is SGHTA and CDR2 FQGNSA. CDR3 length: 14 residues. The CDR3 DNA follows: TGTGCCAGCAGCTTAGCAGGACCCGGAAACGAGCAGTACTTC. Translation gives CASSLAGPGNEQYF.

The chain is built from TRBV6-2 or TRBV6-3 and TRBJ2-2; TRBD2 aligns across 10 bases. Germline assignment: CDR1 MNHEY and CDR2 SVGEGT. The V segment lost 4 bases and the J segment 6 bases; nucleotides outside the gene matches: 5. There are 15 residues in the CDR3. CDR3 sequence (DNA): TGTGCCAGCAGTTCGGGACTAGCGAGCGCCGGGGAGCTGTTTTTT. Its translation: CASSSGLASAGELFF.

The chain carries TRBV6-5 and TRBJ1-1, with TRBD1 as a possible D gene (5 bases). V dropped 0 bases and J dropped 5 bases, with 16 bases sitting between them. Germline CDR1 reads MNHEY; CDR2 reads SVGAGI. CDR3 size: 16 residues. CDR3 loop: CASSYSIGAGITEAFF. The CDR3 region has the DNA TGTGCCAGCAGTTACTCGATTGGGGCTGGGATTACTGAAGCTTTCTTT.

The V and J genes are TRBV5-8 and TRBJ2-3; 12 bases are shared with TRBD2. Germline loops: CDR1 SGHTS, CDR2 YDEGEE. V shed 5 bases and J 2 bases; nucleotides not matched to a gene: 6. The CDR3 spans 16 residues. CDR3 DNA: TGTGCCAGCAGGACCGGGACTAGCGGGCTCACAGATACGCAGTATTTT. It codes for CASRTGTSGLTDTQYF.

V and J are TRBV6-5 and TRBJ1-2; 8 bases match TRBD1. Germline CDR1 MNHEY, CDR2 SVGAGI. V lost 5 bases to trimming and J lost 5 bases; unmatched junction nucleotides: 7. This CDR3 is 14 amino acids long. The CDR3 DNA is TGTGCCAGCAGTGCCCAGGGGGCCCAATATGGCTACACCTTC. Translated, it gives CASSAQGAQYGYTF.

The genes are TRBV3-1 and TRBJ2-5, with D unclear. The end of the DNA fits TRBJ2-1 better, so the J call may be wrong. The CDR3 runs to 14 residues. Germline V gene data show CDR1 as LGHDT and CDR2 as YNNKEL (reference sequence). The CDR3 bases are TGTGCCAGCAGCCAGGATAGCTCCCAAGAGACCCAGTTCTTC. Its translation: CASSQDSSQETQFF.

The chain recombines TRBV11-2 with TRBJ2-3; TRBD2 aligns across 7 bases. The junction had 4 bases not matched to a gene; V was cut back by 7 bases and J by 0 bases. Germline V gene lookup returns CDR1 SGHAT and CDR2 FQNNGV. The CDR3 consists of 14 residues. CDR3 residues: CASKSSGSTDTQYF. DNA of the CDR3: TGTGCCAGCAAGAGTAGCGGGAGCACAGATACGCAGTATTTT.

In DNA form, the CDR3 reads TGCGCCAGCAGCTTGGAGGGGGCATTTAATTCACCCCTCCACTTT. Amino acid sequence: CASSLEGAFNSPLHF. The genes are TRBV5-1 and TRBJ1-6; TRBD1 matches at 7 bases. The V gene end was trimmed by 0 bases and the J gene end by 6 bases; junction bases not matched to a gene: 3. Germline V gene sequence: CDR1 SGHRS, CDR2 YFSETQ. This CDR3 contains 15 residues.

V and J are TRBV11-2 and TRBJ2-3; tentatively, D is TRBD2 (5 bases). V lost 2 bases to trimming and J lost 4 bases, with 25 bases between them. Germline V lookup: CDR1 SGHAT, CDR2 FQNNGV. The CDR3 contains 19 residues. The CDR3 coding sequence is TGTGCCAGCAGCTTATCCCCGTTTTTATCCCGAGGGAGTGCAGATACGCAGTATTTT. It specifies CASSLSPFLSRGSADTQYF.

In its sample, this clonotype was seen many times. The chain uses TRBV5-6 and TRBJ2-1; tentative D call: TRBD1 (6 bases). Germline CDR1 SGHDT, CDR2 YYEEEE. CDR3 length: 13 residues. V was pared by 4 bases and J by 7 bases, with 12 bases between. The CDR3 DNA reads TGTGCCAGCAGCCTGACACAGGGTAATGAGCAGTTCTTC. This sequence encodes CASSLTQGNEQFF.